This TCR beta chain was identified during a study of T cell repertoires in cytomegalovirus infection. About the study: Public TCR beta signatures marked donors with CMV infection and the matching HLA.

CDR3 length: 12 residues. Germline CDR1 and CDR2: SQVTM and ANQGSEA. The V and J ends lost 6 bases and 1 base, in that order; junction bases with no gene match: 2. Via MiXCR, TCRdb re-called the reads, giving one row per CDR3 protein. The top ten hold roughly 32% of the sample, which has about 190,000 distinct CDR3 sequences, roughly 27% seen once. General study points: Across the ex vivo response, the dominant clonotypes were HLA-C-restricted CMV-specific TCR beta clonotypes.

About this clonotype itself: Its target is unknown. A much bigger clone sits one base away, suggesting this may be a read error.

The chain links TRBV29-1 to TRBJ1-1; the match to TRBD1 covers 7 bases. Sequencing used PBMCs. This sequence originates from a human donor in good health (CMV status not recorded). Some clones in this sample may be carry-over from other donors' samples. The CDR3 bases are TGCAGCGTGGGACAGACGAACACTGAAGCTTTCTTT. Residues: CSVGQTNTEAFF.